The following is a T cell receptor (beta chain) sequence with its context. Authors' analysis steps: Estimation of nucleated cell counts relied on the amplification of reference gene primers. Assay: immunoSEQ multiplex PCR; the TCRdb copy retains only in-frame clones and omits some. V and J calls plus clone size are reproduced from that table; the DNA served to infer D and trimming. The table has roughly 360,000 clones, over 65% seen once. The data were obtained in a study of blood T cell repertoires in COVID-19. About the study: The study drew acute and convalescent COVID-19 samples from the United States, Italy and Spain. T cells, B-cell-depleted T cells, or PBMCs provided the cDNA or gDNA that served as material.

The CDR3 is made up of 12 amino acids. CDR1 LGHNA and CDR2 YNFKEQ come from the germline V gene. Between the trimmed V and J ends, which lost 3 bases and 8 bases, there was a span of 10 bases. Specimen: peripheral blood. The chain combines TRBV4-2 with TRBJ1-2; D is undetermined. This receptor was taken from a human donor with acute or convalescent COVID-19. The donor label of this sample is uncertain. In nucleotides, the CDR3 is TGTGCCAGCAGCCATCGGAGGGTCGGCTACACCTTC. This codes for CASSHRRVGYTF.